Listed below are T cell receptor beta chains from one sample, sequenced in a study of human T cells and chemical hapten exposure. One entry per CDR3 protein results from TCRdb running MiXCR on the RACE reads. The sample lists some 170,000 distinct CDR3 sequences, 20% to 25% occurring once. Sequencing used whole blood, obtained in connection with sensitization to the hapten diphenylcyclopropenone (DPC). Every receptor here comes from a woman aged 45-65 years with alopecia areata. Some clones in this sample may be carry-over from other donors' samples. CDR3s include the opening cysteine and the closing phenylalanine or tryptophan. The order of the fields is J gene, D gene, V gene, clone size, CDR3 protein, CDR3 DNA. D genes are given only for firm matches. Size tells how often a clone was seen (once, few, many) or the class of an expanded clone, and some rows leave it out.

TRBJ1-2,TRBD1,TRBV6-1,few,CASSNTGTGFGYTF,TGTGCCAGCAGTAATACCGGGACAGGGTTTGGCTACACCTTC
TRBJ2-1,.,TRBV20-1,.,CSARGGHSLDEQFF,TGCAGTGCTAGGGGGGGACACAGCCTAGATGAGCAGTTCTTC
TRBJ1-1,TRBD1,TRBV29-1,few,CSVVWAGGGKTEAFF,TGCAGCGTTGTCTGGGCAGGGGGCGGAAAAACTGAAGCTTTCTTT
TRBJ2-2,.,TRBV7-2,.,CASSSVRAGELFF,TGTGCCAGCAGCTCCGTTCGCGCCGGGGAGCTGTTTTTT
TRBJ2-7,TRBD2,TRBV29-1,.,CSVEDPGTSGNYEQYF,TGCAGCGTCGAAGACCCGGGGACTAGCGGGAACTACGAGCAGTACTTC
TRBJ2-1,TRBD2,TRBV6-6,.,CASSFGLAGVGEQFF,TGTGCCAGCAGTTTCGGACTAGCGGGAGTCGGTGAGCAGTTCTTC
TRBJ2-2,TRBD1,TRBV6-1,many,CASLGQGRTGELFF,TGTGCCAGCTTGGGACAGGGAAGGACCGGGGAGCTGTTTTTT
TRBJ2-2,.,TRBV29-1,.,CSVEWQENTGELFF,TGCAGCGTTGAATGGCAGGAGAACACCGGGGAGCTGTTTTTT
TRBJ2-1,.,TRBV2,.,CASSAAYNEQFF,TGTGCCAGCAGTGCCGCTTACAATGAGCAGTTCTTC
TRBJ2-1,.,TRBV7-2,few,CASSPSRNANEQFF,TGTGCCAGCAGCCCCTCCCGGAACGCCAATGAGCAGTTCTTC
TRBJ2-2,.,TRBV5-1,few,CASSQAMGGTGELFF,TGCGCCAGCAGCCAGGCGATGGGTGGGACCGGGGAGCTGTTTTTT
TRBJ1-1,.,TRBV10-3,few,CAITTGGDGTEAFF,TGTGCCATCACGACAGGAGGGGATGGGACTGAAGCTTTCTTT
TRBJ1-5,.,TRBV7-8,few,CASSRRGARNQPQHF,TGTGCCAGCAGCAGGCGGGGGGCGAGGAATCAGCCCCAGCATTTT
TRBJ2-3,TRBD2,TRBV6-2/TRBV6-3,many,CASSYSTSGRADTQYF,TGTGCCAGCAGTTACTCGACTAGCGGGAGGGCAGATACGCAGTATTTT
TRBJ2-7,.,TRBV7-2,few,CASSQPDIWGAYEQYF,TGTGCCAGCAGCCAGCCCGACATTTGGGGGGCCTACGAGCAGTACTTC
TRBJ2-7,TRBD1,TRBV20-1,.,CSASRQGRPYEQYF,TGCAGTGCTAGTCGACAGGGGCGGCCCTACGAGCAGTACTTC
TRBJ1-1,TRBD1,TRBV5-1,.,CASSLGDRVGAEAFF,TGCGCCAGCAGCTTGGGGGACAGGGTAGGCGCTGAAGCTTTCTTT
TRBJ1-5,.,TRBV3-1,.,CASSQAQDQPQHF,TGTGCCAGCAGCCAAGCGCAAGATCAGCCCCAGCATTTT
TRBJ2-1,TRBD1,TRBV29-1,many,CKGQGAGFSYNEQFF,TGCAAGGGACAGGGGGCGGGGTTCTCCTACAATGAGCAGTTCTTC
TRBJ1-1,.,TRBV29-1,few,CSVEFGYAMAFF,TGCAGCGTTGAGTTCGGTTACGCGATGGCTTTCTTT
TRBJ2-2,.,TRBV3-1,.,CASSQVASGELFF,TGTGCCAGCAGCCAGGTTGCTTCGGGGGAGCTGTTTTTT
TRBJ2-1,TRBD2,TRBV5-1,many,CASSASGTTYNEQFF,TGCGCCAGCAGCGCTAGCGGTACCACCTACAATGAGCAGTTCTTC
TRBJ2-2,TRBD1,TRBV9,few,CASSSDLGTGGRGELFF,TGTGCCAGCAGCTCCGATCTAGGGACAGGGGGCCGCGGGGAGCTGTTTTTT
TRBJ2-3,TRBD2,TRBV7-2,.,CASSQLAGGSTQYF,TGTGCCAGCAGTCAGCTAGCGGGAGGATCTACGCAGTATTTT
TRBJ1-2,.,TRBV7-9,few,CASSSGPPAGGYTF,TGTGCCAGCAGTTCGGGACCGCCAGCTGGGGGCTACACCTTC
TRBJ1-3,TRBD1,TRBV9,.,CASSVAGTGYSGNTIYF,TGTGCCAGCAGCGTAGCAGGGACAGGCTACTCTGGAAACACCATATATTTT
TRBJ2-7,TRBD1,TRBV20-1,few,CSAEPGTGGYEQYF,TGCAGTGCCGAACCGGGGACAGGGGGATACGAGCAGTACTTC
TRBJ2-2,TRBD2,TRBV27,.,CASSFLRERGTGELFF,TGTGCCAGCAGTTTCTTGCGGGAGCGGGGCACCGGGGAGCTGTTTTTT
TRBJ1-1,TRBD1,TRBV29-1,.,CSVAKGAAEAFF,TGCAGCGTTGCCAAGGGGGCAGCTGAAGCTTTCTTT
TRBJ2-1,TRBD1,TRBV6-1,.,CASTLDRDREQFF,TGTGCCAGCACCCTGGACCGGGACAGAGAGCAGTTCTTC
TRBJ1-2,TRBD1,TRBV6-4,.,CASSADRGLNYGYTF,TGTGCCAGCAGCGCCGACAGGGGGTTAAACTATGGCTACACCTTC
TRBJ2-3,TRBD2,TRBV10-3,few,CAIRVILAGETDTQYF,TGTGCCATCAGGGTTATACTAGCGGGAGAAACAGATACGCAGTATTTT
TRBJ2-5,.,TRBV12-3/TRBV12-4,few,CASSLGQPPPAQYF,TGTGCCAGCAGTTTAGGCCAACCCCCTCCTGCCCAGTACTTC
TRBJ2-1,.,TRBV3-1,.,CASSQDLTSYNEQFF,TGTGCCAGCAGCCAAGATTTGACTAGCTACAATGAGCAGTTCTTC
TRBJ2-2,TRBD1,TRBV10-3,.,CAITPDRGRELFF,TGTGCCATCACCCCAGACAGGGGCCGGGAGCTGTTTTTT
TRBJ2-1,TRBD2,TRBV10-1,.,CASSTSLNSNEQFF,TGCGCCAGTTCGACTAGCCTAAACTCCAATGAGCAGTTCTTC
TRBJ2-7,.,TRBV20-1,.,CSARRDSYEQYF,TGCAGTGCTAGAAGGGACTCCTACGAGCAGTACTTC
TRBJ1-2,.,TRBV5-1,few,CASRGQGVGLYGYTF,TGCGCCAGCAGAGGGCAGGGAGTGGGGCTGTATGGCTACACCTTC
TRBJ2-2,TRBD2,TRBV20-1,few,CSAEREGQSGELFF,TGCAGTGCTGAACGGGAGGGCCAGTCCGGGGAGCTGTTTTTT
TRBJ2-7,.,TRBV25-1,.,CASSGTGSYEQYF,TGTGCCAGCAGTGGGACGGGCTCCTACGAGCAGTACTTC
TRBJ2-2,.,TRBV7-3,.,CASSLNGVRNTGELFF,TGTGCCAGCAGCTTAAATGGGGTGCGAAACACCGGGGAGCTGTTTTTT
TRBJ2-1,TRBD2,TRBV6-1,.,CASSEDLAGDNEQFF,TGTGCCAGCAGTGAAGACCTAGCGGGAGACAATGAGCAGTTCTTC
TRBJ1-6,.,TRBV12-3/TRBV12-4,many,CASSRQENSPLHF,TGTGCCAGCAGTCGACAGGAAAATTCACCCCTCCACTTT
TRBJ2-1,TRBD2,TRBV7-2,.,CASTPGLVYNEQFF,TGTGCCAGCACCCCGGGACTAGTATACAATGAGCAGTTCTTC
TRBJ1-6,.,TRBV7-9,.,CASSTDGLYNSPLHF,TGTGCCAGCAGCACGGACGGACTGTATAATTCACCCCTCCACTTT
TRBJ2-7,TRBD2,TRBV27,.,CASSLRGGRNYEQYF,TGTGCCAGCAGTTTGCGCGGGGGGCGAAACTACGAGCAGTACTTC
TRBJ2-2,.,TRBV15,few,CATSSRDTGELFF,TGTGCCACCAGTTCTCGGGACACCGGGGAGCTGTTTTTT
TRBJ2-3,.,TRBV10-3,few,CAISRDNTDTQYF,TGTGCCATCAGCCGGGATAACACAGATACGCAGTATTTT
TRBJ2-1,TRBD2,TRBV10-3,few,CASKLAGGPGEQFF,TGTGCCAGCAAACTAGCGGGAGGGCCCGGTGAGCAGTTCTTC
TRBJ1-5,TRBD1,TRBV11-2,.,CASTGDRLNQPQHF,TGTGCCAGCACCGGGGACAGGTTGAATCAGCCCCAGCATTTT